In its sample, the clone carrying this T cell receptor (beta chain) was seen once. This sample stems from a study of blood T cell repertoires in COVID-19. The data were produced by immunoSEQ multiplex PCR, yet TCRdb's version contains in-frame clones alone and is incomplete. The data contain fewer than 80,000 clones, 86% of them seen just once; the ten biggest clones take up 6.3%. CDR1 and CDR2 (germline): KGHSH, LQKENI. The CDR3 contains 14 residues. V was trimmed by 2 bases and J by 3 bases, leaving 8 bases between them. J is TRBJ1-3 and V is TRBV18; weak D call: TRBD1 (6 bases). The source of this sequence is a man older than 75 with COVID-19, enrolled during active disease. The sequencing input was peripheral blood. This CDR3 reads CASSPIRGGNTIYF. As DNA, the CDR3 is TGTGCCAGCTCACCAATCAGGGGTGGAAACACCATATATTTT.